The 27 T cell receptor beta chains listed next were all sequenced from one sample in a study of blood T cell repertoires in COVID-19. Only in-frame clones appear in the TCRdb table, and some are missing; sequencing was by immunoSEQ multiplex PCR. The sample includes roughly 230,000 clones, roughly 85% seen only once; the top ten take 3% to 4.5%. Sample: peripheral blood. These receptors were obtained from a woman aged 80 or over with acute or convalescent COVID-19.

This clone was detected a few times. The chain carries TRBV2 and TRBJ1-3; D is ambiguous. The ends were cut back, 4 bases at V and 4 bases at J, with 14 bases in the middle. CDR1 and CDR2 (germline): SNHLY, FYNNEI. The CDR3 sequence is 15 residues long. In nucleotides, the CDR3 is TGTGCCAGCAGTGCTGGAGTACTGATAGGAAACACCATATATTTT. Protein sequence: CASSAGVLIGNTIYF.

This clone has only one observation. The chain carries TRBV7-3 and TRBJ2-1; D is undetermined. Trimming stripped 6 bases from V and 2 bases from J, with 14 bases between. There are 15 residues in the CDR3. CDR1 is SGHTA and CDR2 is FQGTGA in the germline V gene. CDR3 nucleotides: TGTGCCAGCAGGGCAGAACCATTCCCCTACAATGAGCAGTTCTTC. This gives the protein CASRAEPFPYNEQFF.

The chain carries TRBV6-6 and TRBJ2-7; 9 nucleotides line up with TRBD1. Trimming at V came to 0 bases and at J to 6 bases, leaving 3 bases not matched to a gene. CDR3 length: 14 residues. Germline V gene data show CDR1 as MNHNY and CDR2 as SVGAGI (reference sequence). CDR3 protein: CASSYSTGGTEQYF. The CDR3 DNA is TGTGCCAGCAGTTACTCGACAGGGGGTACCGAGCAGTACTTC.

J is TRBJ2-1 and V is TRBV5-1, with 8 bases aligning to TRBD2. The CDR3 loop spans 15 amino acids. CDR1 is SGHRS and CDR2 is YFSETQ in the germline V gene. J was trimmed by 7 bases and V by 1 base; bases with no gene match: 7. The DNA for the CDR3 is TGCGCCAGCAGCTTGACCGGGACTAGACAAAATGAGCAGTTCTTC. Amino acid sequence: CASSLTGTRQNEQFF.

The CDR3 here is CASSEPGQGDYGYTF. The CDR3 DNA is TGTGCCAGCAGTGAACCGGGACAGGGCGACTATGGCTACACCTTC. The chain joins TRBV6-1 to TRBJ1-2, with 9 bases aligning to TRBD1. The trim removed 2 bases at V and 3 bases at J, leaving 4 bases unmatched. The CDR3 is 15 amino acids. CDR1 and CDR2 (germline): MNHNS, SASEGT.

This clone showed up just a few times. The chain couples TRBV9 to TRBJ1-3; D is unclear. The length of the CDR3 is 18 residues. Germline CDR1 reads SGDLS; CDR2 reads YYNGEE. V lost 4 bases and J 0 bases, leaving 20 bases between the germline ends. CDR3 loop: CASSPRGSGLISGNTIYF. The DNA for the CDR3 is TGTGCCAGCAGCCCCCGTGGGAGCGGCCTTATCTCTGGAAACACCATATATTTT.

The gene calls are TRBV5-1 and TRBJ1-4; tentative D call: TRBD1 (6 bases). CDR1 is SGHRS, CDR2 YFSETQ, per germline. The CDR3 has 16 residues. Trimming left V 4 bases short and J 0 bases short, with 13 bases between. The CDR3 sequence is CASSRGQLATNEKLFF. For the CDR3, the DNA is TGCGCCAGCAGCCGAGGACAGTTGGCAACTAATGAAAAACTGTTTTTT.

This clone came up many times. CDR3 sequence reads: CAWRCGGALAKNIQYF. The CDR3, as DNA: TGTGCCTGGAGATGCGGGGGGGCTCTAGCCAAAAACATTCAGTACTTC. The J gene is TRBJ2-4, the V gene TRBV30; 9 bases match TRBD2. From germline, CDR1 is GTSNPN and CDR2 SVGIG (reference sequence). J gave up 0 bases and V 3 bases, and 6 bases lay outside the gene matches. The CDR3 has 16 residues.

The V call is TRBV7-9, the J call TRBJ2-7; TRBD1 might be the D (5 bases). Per germline, CDR1 SEHNR and CDR2 FQNEAQ (reference sequence). V lost 5 bases and J 6 bases, leaving 20 bases between the germline ends. The CDR3 contains 15 residues. CDR3 protein: CASSTDSRSFVEQYF. CDR3 DNA: TGTGCCAGCAGCACTGACAGCAGATCTTTTGTCGAGCAGTACTTC.

The genes are TRBV28 and TRBJ1-1; D is perhaps TRBD1 (6 bases). There are 11 residues in the CDR3. Germline CDR1 MDHEN, CDR2 SYDVKM. Deletions cut 3 bases from V and 8 bases from J, with 7 bases between. Here the CDR3 DNA reads TGTGCCAGCAGTTTCCAGGGGGAAGCTTTCTTT. Translated, it gives CASSFQGEAFF.

This clone has more than one count but fewer than ten. The V call is TRBV4-1, the J call TRBJ1-1; 9 bases map to TRBD1. CDR3 length equals 15 residues. Germline trimming cut 1 base from V and 1 base from J; bases unmatched to any gene: 1. CDR1 is MGHRA and CDR2 is YSYEKL in the germline V gene. As DNA, the CDR3 is TGCGCCAGCAGCCAAGGGACAGGGGCGAACACTGAAGCTTTCTTT. The encoded protein is CASSQGTGANTEAFF.

The chain couples TRBV11-2 to TRBJ1-5, with TRBD1 matching over 7 bases. The J segment lost 6 bases and the V segment lost 2 bases, leaving 4 bases of the junction unmatched. This CDR3 is built from 14 residues. Germline V lookup: CDR1 SGHAT, CDR2 FQNNGV. The CDR3 nucleotides are TGTGCCAGCAGCTTAAGTCAGGGGGGTCAGCCCCAGCATTTT. Its translation is CASSLSQGGQPQHF.

This chain links TRBV14 with TRBJ2-7, with 10 bases lining up with TRBD1. The CDR3 sequence is 14 residues long. Per the germline V gene, CDR1 is SGHDN and CDR2 is FVKESK. With 3 bases clipped from V and 5 bases from J, the junction kept 4 bases outside the gene matches. CDR3 sequence: CASSHWDRGHEQYF. DNA of the CDR3: TGTGCCAGCAGCCACTGGGACAGGGGTCACGAGCAGTACTTC.

The genes are TRBV6-5 and TRBJ2-7; the match to TRBD1 covers 9 bases. The junction had 4 bases not matched to a gene; V was cut back by 1 base and J by 3 bases. Germline V gene lookup returns CDR1 MNHEY and CDR2 SVGAGI. The CDR3 is made up of 15 amino acids. The CDR3 region has the DNA TGTGCCAGCAGTTACTTTGAGACAGGGGGCTACGAGCAGTACTTC. Amino acids: CASSYFETGGYEQYF.

The CDR3 region is CASSPPYRAEGGEQFF. For the CDR3, the DNA is TGTGCCAGCTCACCACCGTACAGGGCCGAAGGTGGTGAGCAGTTCTTC. The V call is TRBV18, the J call TRBJ2-1, with D possibly being TRBD1 (6 bases). The CDR3 has 16 amino acids. Per germline, CDR1 KGHSH and CDR2 LQKENI. V lost 0 bases, J lost 9 bases, and 18 bases lay in between.

The chain joins TRBV7-3 to TRBJ1-4, with TRBD1 matching over 10 bases. Germline V gene data show CDR1 as SGHTA and CDR2 as FQGTGA. This CDR3 region has 15 residues. V dropped 5 bases and J dropped 4; count of bases not matched to a gene: 4. This chain's CDR3 is CASSPTGGRNEKLFF. In DNA, the CDR3 is TGTGCCAGCAGCCCGACAGGGGGCCGTAATGAAAAACTGTTTTTT.

A few counts support this clone. The genes are TRBV6-5 and TRBJ2-7; weak D call: TRBD1 (6 bases). Germline V gene lookup returns CDR1 MNHEY and CDR2 SVGAGI. V was shortened by 6 bases and J by 7 bases, with 19 bases between the two germline ends. The CDR3 totals 14 residues. CDR3 in amino acids: CASRSDRFQLEQYF. The CDR3 region has the DNA TGTGCCAGCAGAAGTGACAGGTTCCAACTTGAGCAGTACTTC.

The gene calls are TRBV2 and TRBJ1-6, with TRBD1 as a possible D gene (5 bases). V lost 3 bases and J lost 4, with 13 bases in between. This CDR3 is 16 amino acids long. Per the germline V gene, CDR1 is SNHLY and CDR2 is FYNNEI. This CDR3 reads CASSDRGRRYNSPLHF. CDR3 sequence (DNA): TGTGCCAGCAGTGATAGGGGTAGAAGGTATAATTCACCCCTCCACTTT.

This clone was counted a few times. The genes are TRBV4-2 and TRBJ2-5; 10 bases fit TRBD2. Germline trimming cut 1 base from V and 2 bases from J; bases unmatched to any gene: 4. Germline V gives CDR1 LGHNA, CDR2 YNFKEQ. This CDR3 has 16 amino acids. The CDR3 nucleotides are TGTGCCAGCAGCCAAGTGTCAGCGGGGGGGCAAGAGACCCAGTACTTC. It is translated as CASSQVSAGGQETQYF.

The J gene is TRBJ2-5, the V gene TRBV27; a possible D gene is TRBD1 (6 bases). From germline, CDR1 is MNHEY and CDR2 SMNVEV (reference sequence). The CDR3 sequence is 14 residues long. Trimming cost V 2 bases and J 2 bases, with 9 bases left between them. The CDR3 sequence: CASSLRDTQETQYF. The CDR3 DNA is TGTGCCAGCAGTTTAAGGGACACACAAGAGACCCAGTACTTC.

The V call is TRBV5-1, the J call TRBJ2-2; TRBD1 aligns across 9 bases. CDR1 is SGHRS, CDR2 YFSETQ, per germline. V gave up 0 bases and J gave up 0 bases; unmatched junction bases: 3. CDR3 length: 17 residues. CDR3 amino acids: CASSLGTGVPNTGELFF. The CDR3 DNA sequence: TGCGCCAGCAGCTTGGGGACAGGGGTCCCGAACACCGGGGAGCTGTTTTTT.

This rearrangement joins TRBV18 to TRBJ1-1, with D uncertain. This CDR3 comprises 15 residues. V gave up 2 bases and J gave up 2 bases, with 12 bases separating them. Per germline, CDR1 KGHSH and CDR2 LQKENI. The CDR3 is CASSPSQEPNTEAFF. CDR3 nucleotide sequence: TGTGCCAGCTCACCATCGCAGGAACCCAACACTGAAGCTTTCTTT.

The rearrangement links TRBV12-3 or TRBV12-4 to TRBJ1-2; 9 bases match TRBD1. V was clipped by 6 bases and J by 6 bases; unmatched bases: 5. CDR3 length: 13 amino acids. CDR3 region: CASSPGTGHGYTF. The DNA of the CDR3 is TGTGCCAGCAGCCCCGGGACAGGGCATGGCTACACCTTC.

This clone occurred once. The chain employs TRBV30 and TRBJ2-1; no reliable D call. V was shortened by 7 bases and J by 5 bases, with 6 bases between the two germline ends. Germline lookup yields CDR1 GTSNPN and CDR2 SVGIG (reference sequence). The CDR3 spans 10 residues. The CDR3 protein is CALQDNEQFF. In DNA, the CDR3 is TGTGCCTTGCAGGACAATGAGCAGTTCTTC.

The chain joins TRBV15 to TRBJ1-2; D remains unclear. V shed 0 bases and J shed 4 bases, with 6 bases lying between them. CDR3 length: 13 amino acids. Per the germline V gene, CDR1 is LNHNV and CDR2 is YYDKDF (reference sequence). The CDR3 DNA reads TGTGCCACCAGCAGAGATCGAGGCTATGGCTACACCTTC. It encodes CATSRDRGYGYTF.

The chain uses TRBV6-5 and TRBJ2-3; TRBD1 matches at 8 bases. Germline V gene sequence: CDR1 MNHEY, CDR2 SVGAGI. Trimming removed 8 bases from V and 3 bases from J; junction bases left unmatched: 7. CDR3 size: 14 residues. CDR3 DNA sequence: TGTGCCAGCGAAAGGACAGGGTTAACAGATACGCAGTATTTT. This sequence encodes CASERTGLTDTQYF.

The chain joins TRBV4-3 to TRBJ1-5; D uncertain. V was clipped by 0 bases and J by 7 bases, with 7 bases between them. The CDR3 is made up of 13 amino acids. Germline V gene sequence: CDR1 LGHNA, CDR2 YSLEER. Written as DNA, the CDR3 is TGCGCCAGCAGCCAAGATCCGGGGCAGCCCCAGCATTTT. It yields the protein CASSQDPGQPQHF.